One TCR beta chain is described in this entry. Its antigen is unidentified. CDR1 and CDR2 from the germline V gene are SGHAT and FQNNGV. The CDR3 has 16 amino acids. Trimming cost V 4 bases and J 7 bases, with 19 bases left between them. This entry comes from a study of shared clonotypes between healthy human individuals. The wider study: Each donor's CD4 naive and CD4 memory cells filled three plates apiece, CD8 naive two, and CD8 memory one.

Study results and caveats: Blood was the only sampled material, and tissue repertoires likely differ. Enrolling few donors narrowed the genetic and exposure-history diversity that was represented.

Each subset's genomic DNA was split evenly across several immunoSEQ plates. The method was immunoSEQ multiplex PCR; TCRdb's version includes in-frame clones alone and lacks a portion of them. The repertoire includes fewer than 2.5 million clones, under 95% of them detected once, and 0.36% sits in the top ten. The source material was naive CD4+ T cells from PBMCs. Stated subset: CD45RA+ positively selected. The chain has TRBV11-2 and TRBJ2-2, with D perhaps TRBD2 (7 bases). The receptor was isolated from a young man in good health. Some clones in this sample may be carry-over from other donors' samples. The CDR3 protein is CASSSSSRGAGGELFF. The DNA of the CDR3 is TGTGCCAGCAGCTCCAGCTCACGGGGGGCTGGCGGGGAGCTGTTTTTT. Complete variable domain (other parts from reference TRBV11-2 and TRBJ2-2): EAGVAQSPRYKIIEKRQSVAFWCNPISGHATLYWYQQILGQGPKLLIQFQNNGVVDDSQLPKDRFSAERLKGVDSTLKIQPAKLEDSAVYLCASSSSSRGAGGELFFGEGSRLTVL.